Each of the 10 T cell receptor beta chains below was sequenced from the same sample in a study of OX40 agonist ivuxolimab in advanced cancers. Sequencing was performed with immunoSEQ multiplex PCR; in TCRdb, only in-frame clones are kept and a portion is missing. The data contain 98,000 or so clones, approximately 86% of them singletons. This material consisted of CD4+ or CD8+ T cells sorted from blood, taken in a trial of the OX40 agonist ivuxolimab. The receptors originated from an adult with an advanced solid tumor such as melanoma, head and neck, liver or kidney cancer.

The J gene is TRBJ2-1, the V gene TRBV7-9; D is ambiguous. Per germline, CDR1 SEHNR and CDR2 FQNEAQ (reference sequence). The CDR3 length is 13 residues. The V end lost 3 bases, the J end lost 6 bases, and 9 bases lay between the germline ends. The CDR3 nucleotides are TGTGCCAGCAGCTTCATGATCTCCAATGAGCAGTTCTTC. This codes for CASSFMISNEQFF.

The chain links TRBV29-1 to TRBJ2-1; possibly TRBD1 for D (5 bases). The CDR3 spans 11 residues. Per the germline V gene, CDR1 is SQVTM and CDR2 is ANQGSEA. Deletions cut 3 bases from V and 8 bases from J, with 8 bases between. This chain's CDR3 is CSVEWGDEQFF. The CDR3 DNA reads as TGCAGCGTTGAGTGGGGCGATGAGCAGTTCTTC.

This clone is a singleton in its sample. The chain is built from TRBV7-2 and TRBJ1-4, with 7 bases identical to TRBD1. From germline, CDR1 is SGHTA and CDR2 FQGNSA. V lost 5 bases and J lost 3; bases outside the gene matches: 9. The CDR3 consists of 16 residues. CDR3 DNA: TGTGCCAGCAGCAGACAGGGTGTTATAGCTAATGAAAAACTGTTTTTT. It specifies CASSRQGVIANEKLFF.

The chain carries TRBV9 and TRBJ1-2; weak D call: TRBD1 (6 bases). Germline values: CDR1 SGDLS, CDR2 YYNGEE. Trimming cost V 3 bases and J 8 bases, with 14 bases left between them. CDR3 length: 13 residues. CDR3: CASSAGDTRGYTF. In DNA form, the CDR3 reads TGTGCCAGCAGCGCCGGGGACACCCGCGGCTACACCTTC.

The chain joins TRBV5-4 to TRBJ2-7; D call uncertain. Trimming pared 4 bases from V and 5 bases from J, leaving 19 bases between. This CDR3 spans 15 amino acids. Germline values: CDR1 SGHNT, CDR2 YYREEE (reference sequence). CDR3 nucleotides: TGTGCCAGCAGCACATCCGCAGGACCCGGCCACGAGCAGTACTTC. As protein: CASSTSAGPGHEQYF. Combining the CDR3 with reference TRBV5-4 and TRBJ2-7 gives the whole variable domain ETGVTQSPTHLIKTRGQQVTLRCSSQSGHNTVSWYQQALGQGPQFIFQYYREEENGRGNFPPRFSGLQFPNYSSELNVNALELDDSALYLCASSTSAGPGHEQYFGPGTRLTVT.

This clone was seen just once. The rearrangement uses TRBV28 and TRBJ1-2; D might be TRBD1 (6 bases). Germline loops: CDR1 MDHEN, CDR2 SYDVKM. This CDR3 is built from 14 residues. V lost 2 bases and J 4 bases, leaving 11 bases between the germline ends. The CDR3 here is CASSLGAGVYGYTF. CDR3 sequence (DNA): TGTGCCAGCAGTTTAGGGGCAGGGGTCTATGGCTACACCTTC.

The CDR3 nucleotides read TGTGCCAGCAGTGAACTAAACACTGAAGCTTTCTTT. Translation gives CASSELNTEAFF. The chain joins TRBV25-1 to TRBJ1-1, with D uncertain. The germline gives CDR1 MGHDK, CDR2 SYGVNS. The ends were cut back, 2 bases at V and 2 bases at J, with 3 bases in the middle. The CDR3 has 12 amino acids.

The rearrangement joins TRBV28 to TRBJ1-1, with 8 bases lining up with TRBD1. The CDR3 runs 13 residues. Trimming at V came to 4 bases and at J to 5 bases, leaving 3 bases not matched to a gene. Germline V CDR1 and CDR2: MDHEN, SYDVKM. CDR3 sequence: CASSSGQVTEAFF. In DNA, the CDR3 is TGTGCCAGCAGTTCGGGACAGGTTACTGAAGCTTTCTTT.

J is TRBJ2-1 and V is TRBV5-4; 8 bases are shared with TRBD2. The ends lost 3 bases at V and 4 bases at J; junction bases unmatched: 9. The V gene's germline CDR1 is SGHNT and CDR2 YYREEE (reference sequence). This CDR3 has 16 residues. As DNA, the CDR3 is TGTGCCAGCAGCTCAAGGGCTAGCGGGCTTTACAATGAGCAGTTCTTC. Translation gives CASSSRASGLYNEQFF.

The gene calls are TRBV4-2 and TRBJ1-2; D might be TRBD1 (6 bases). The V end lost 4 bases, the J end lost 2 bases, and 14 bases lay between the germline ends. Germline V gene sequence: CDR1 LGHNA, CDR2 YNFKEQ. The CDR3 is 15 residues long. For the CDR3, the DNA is TGTGCCAGCAGCCCGGGTGAGGGGGTGAACTATGGCTACACCTTC. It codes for CASSPGEGVNYGYTF.